The 32 T cell receptor beta chains below come from one sample, sequenced in a study of T-cell memory formation after mild COVID-19. Each CDR3 protein gets one entry after TCRdb re-called the 5' RACE reads with MiXCR. The table records fewer than 300,000 distinct CDR3 sequences, roughly 17% of them present only once. Material for sequencing was PBMCs or a T cell subset sorted from them (not recorded which). These receptors were collected from a man aged 18 to 30 who had mild COVID-19 (a few samples of this study predate the infection). Cell type and time point are not known.

Many counts were recorded for this clonotype. V and J are TRBV27 and TRBJ2-1; D might be TRBD1 (5 bases). The V end lost 1 base, the J end lost 14 bases, and 12 bases lay between the germline ends. Germline V gene data show CDR1 as MNHEY and CDR2 as SMNVEV (reference sequence). CDR3 size: 12 residues. CDR3 in amino acids: CASSLLGQGEFF. The DNA of the CDR3 is TGTGCCAGCAGTTTATTGGGGCAGGGTGAGTTCTTC.

This clonotype was found a few times. The genes are TRBV9 and TRBJ2-5; tentative D call: TRBD2 (5 bases). This CDR3 is 15 amino acids long. V was cut by 4 bases and J by 4 bases, with 17 bases left in between. Per the germline V gene, CDR1 is SGDLS and CDR2 is YYNGEE. The CDR3 region has the DNA TGTGCCAGCAGCCCATCTGAGAGGGTACTAGAGACCCAGTACTTC. Amino acids: CASSPSERVLETQYF. Variable domain in full (rest from reference TRBV9 and TRBJ2-5): DSGVTQTPKHLITATGQRVTLRCSPRSGDLSVYWYQQSLDQGLQFLIQYYNGEERAKGNILERFSAQQFPDLHSELNLSSLELGDSALYFCASSPSERVLETQYFGPGTRLLVL.

The V gene is TRBV29-1, the J gene TRBJ2-2; D gene ambiguous. The germline CDR1 and CDR2 sequences are SQVTM and ANQGSEA. The CDR3 totals 14 residues. Trimming took off 4 bases at V and 5 bases at J, with 14 bases between the two ends. CDR3 protein: CSVVALGGTGELFF. CDR3 DNA: TGCAGCGTTGTTGCGTTGGGTGGAACCGGGGAGCTGTTTTTT.

The V call is TRBV4-2, the J call TRBJ1-2, with a possible D match to TRBD1 (5 bases). The germline V and J ends were trimmed by 5 bases and 1 base, with 17 bases remaining between them. The CDR3 length is 16 residues. The germline CDR1 and CDR2 sequences are LGHNA and YNFKEQ. CDR3 protein: CASSTPTVTINYGYTF. The CDR3 DNA is TGTGCCAGCAGCACCCCGACAGTTACCATTAACTATGGCTACACCTTC.

This sequence joins TRBV4-1 and TRBJ1-6; D not certain. The CDR3 length is 14 residues. V gave up 1 base and J gave up 9 bases, with 10 bases separating them. The germline gives CDR1 MGHRA, CDR2 YSYEKL. CDR3 nucleotides: TGCGCCAGCAGCCAAGCCGCACTTCCTTCACCCCTCCACTTT. It yields the protein CASSQAALPSPLHF.

The genes are TRBV5-1 and TRBJ2-3, with a tentative D call TRBD1 (7 bases). The CDR3 spans 15 residues. Trimming left V 4 bases short and J 2 bases short, with 14 bases between. Germline CDR1 is SGHRS and CDR2 is YFSETQ. The CDR3 is CASSDRQGLTDTQYF. Here the CDR3 DNA reads TGCGCCAGCAGCGACAGACAGGGACTCACAGATACGCAGTATTTT.

This clonotype has only a few counts. The CDR3 protein is CSAPSGTGLGYNEQFF. The CDR3 DNA reads TGCAGTGCTCCTTCCGGGACAGGGTTGGGGTACAATGAGCAGTTCTTC. The chain employs TRBV20-1 and TRBJ2-1; 9 bases fit TRBD1. In germline, CDR1 is DFQATT, CDR2 SNEGSKA (reference sequence). Trimming at V came to 5 bases and at J to 4 bases, leaving 12 bases not matched to a gene. This CDR3 contains 16 residues.

Many counts were recorded for this clonotype. V gene TRBV7-2 combines with J gene TRBJ1-1; D unclear. From germline, CDR1 is SGHTA and CDR2 FQGNSA. With 3 bases removed from V and 1 base from J, the gap between germline ends came to 6 bases. The CDR3 sequence is 13 residues long. CDR3 region: CASSFSRNTEAFF. DNA for the CDR3: TGTGCCAGCAGCTTTAGCAGGAACACTGAAGCTTTCTTT.

This clonotype was counted at least ten times. The gene calls are TRBV19 and TRBJ2-5; the match to TRBD2 covers 14 bases. Germline V gene lookup returns CDR1 LNHDA and CDR2 SQIVND (reference sequence). The junction had 6 bases not matched to a gene; V was cut back by 4 bases and J by 2 bases. The length of the CDR3 is 17 residues. The CDR3 loop is CASSRGLAGAMQETQYF. CDR3 nucleotide sequence: TGTGCCAGTAGTAGGGGACTAGCGGGGGCTATGCAAGAGACCCAGTACTTC.

This clonotype came up once. The chain recombines TRBV4-3 with TRBJ2-3; D gene uncertain. In germline, CDR1 is LGHNA, CDR2 YSLEER. CDR3 length: 17 residues. V lost 4 bases, J lost 0 bases, and 17 bases lay in between. The CDR3 protein is CASSPFGGRISTDTQYF. CDR3 sequence (DNA): TGCGCCAGCAGCCCATTCGGCGGACGGATCAGCACAGATACGCAGTATTTT.

This clonotype was counted between two and nine times. The chain combines TRBV20-1 with TRBJ1-5; possible D gene TRBD1, 5 bases. Germline loops: CDR1 DFQATT, CDR2 SNEGSKA (reference sequence). With 3 bases removed from V and 7 bases from J, the gap between germline ends came to 10 bases. The CDR3 runs 12 residues. The CDR3 loop reads CSASAGQQPQHF. The CDR3 region has the DNA TGCAGTGCTAGCGCAGGGCAACAGCCCCAGCATTTT.

In this sample, this clonotype turned up a few times. This chain uses TRBV29-1 with TRBJ2-1; D may be TRBD1 (6 bases). Germline lookup yields CDR1 SQVTM and CDR2 ANQGSEA. Trimming took off 8 bases at V and 5 bases at J, with 13 bases between the two ends. CDR3 length equals 12 residues. CDR3 in DNA: TGCAGCTCCCGGACAGTGGACAATGAGCAGTTCTTC. This codes for CSSRTVDNEQFF.

This clonotype has just a few counts. The CDR3 loop is CASSAYRGGEKLFF. In nucleotides, the CDR3 is TGTGCCAGCAGCGCATACAGGGGAGGTGAAAAACTGTTTTTT. The J gene is TRBJ1-4, the V gene TRBV9; 7 positions agree with TRBD1. The germline V gene has CDR1 SGDLS and CDR2 YYNGEE. The V gene end was trimmed by 3 bases and the J gene end by 7 bases; junction bases not matched to a gene: 6. CDR3 size: 14 residues.

The chain employs TRBV10-3 and TRBJ2-1; 9 bases fit TRBD1. The DNA end lines up better with TRBJ2-7; the J call may be wrong. Germline V gives CDR1 ENHRY, CDR2 SYGVKD. The CDR3 has 15 residues. This chain's CDR3 is CAISDPGTGSYEQYF. The CDR3 DNA is TGTGCCATCAGTGACCCCGGGACAGGGTCCTACGAGCAGTACTTC.

The V and J genes are TRBV20-1 and TRBJ1-4, with D possibly being TRBD1 (6 bases). CDR1 and CDR2 from the germline V gene are DFQATT and SNEGSKA (reference sequence). This CDR3 comprises 14 residues. The V gene lost 0 bases and the J gene lost 4 bases, with 9 bases spanning the gap. As DNA, the CDR3 is TGCAGTGCTAGAGAGGCACAGGGTAATGAAAAACTGTTTTTT. This gives the protein CSAREAQGNEKLFF.

This clonotype has only a few counts. V and J are TRBV12-3 or TRBV12-4 and TRBJ2-7; 9 bases fit TRBD1. This CDR3 spans 14 amino acids. Germline trimming cut 2 bases from V and 2 bases from J; bases unmatched to any gene: 1. CDR3 bases: TGTGCCAGCAGTTTAAGGGACAGGGCCTACGAGCAGTACTTC. Translating gives CASSLRDRAYEQYF.

This clonotype appeared a few times. The V call is TRBV6-6, the J call TRBJ2-7; D is perhaps TRBD1 (6 bases). The CDR3 sequence is 11 residues long. Per germline, CDR1 MNHNY and CDR2 SVGAGI (reference sequence). V lost 7 bases to trimming and J lost 5 bases, with 9 bases between them. CDR3 sequence reads: CASTDRHEQYV. The CDR3 coding sequence is TGTGCCAGCACGGACAGACACGAGCAGTACGTC.

The V call is TRBV20-1, the J call TRBJ1-2, with D possibly being TRBD1 (6 bases). The CDR3 contains 11 residues. Between the trimmed V and J ends, which lost 3 bases and 8 bases, there was a span of 10 bases. CDR1 and CDR2 (germline): DFQATT, SNEGSKA (reference sequence). The CDR3 spells CSASRRGGYTF. The CDR3 DNA reads TGCAGTGCTAGTCGCAGGGGAGGCTACACCTTC.

This chain joins TRBV20-1 and TRBJ1-5, with 11 bases aligning to TRBD1. Trimming at V came to 6 bases and at J to 1 base, leaving 2 bases not matched to a gene. The germline gives CDR1 DFQATT, CDR2 SNEGSKA (reference sequence). CDR3 length equals 14 residues. In DNA, the CDR3 is TGCAGTGCCGGACAGGGGGCCAGCAATCAGCCCCAGCATTTT. As protein: CSAGQGASNQPQHF.

This chain uses TRBV3-1 with TRBJ2-7; no firm D call. Looked up from germline, CDR1 is LGHDT and CDR2 is YNNKEL (reference sequence). V gave up 0 bases and J gave up 6 bases, with 9 bases separating them. This CDR3 spans 13 amino acids. The CDR3 spells CASSQDRFGEQYV. In DNA form, the CDR3 reads TGTGCCAGCAGCCAAGATCGGTTCGGCGAGCAGTACGTC.

This clonotype was counted many times. The V gene is TRBV6-5, the J gene TRBJ2-5; 8 bases are shared with TRBD2. Germline values: CDR1 MNHEY, CDR2 SVGAGI. The CDR3 totals 14 residues. V trimming: 5 bases; J trimming: 6 bases; junction bases outside the gene matches: 8. The CDR3 coding sequence is TGTGCCAGCAGTCAGATAGCGGGAAAAAAGACCCAGTACTTC. This sequence encodes CASSQIAGKKTQYF.

The chain joins TRBV7-8 to TRBJ2-7; 10 bases are a match to TRBD1. CDR1 SGHVS and CDR2 FQNEAQ come from the germline V gene. V dropped 4 bases and J dropped 2; count of bases not matched to a gene: 17. This CDR3 spans 19 amino acids. Here the CDR3 reads CASSSRPGTGANAPYEQYF. Written as DNA, the CDR3 is TGTGCCAGCAGCTCGAGACCCGGGACAGGGGCCAACGCTCCCTACGAGCAGTACTTC.

This clonotype was observed a handful of times. The chain combines TRBV28 with TRBJ1-5; D is uncertain. The germline V and J ends were trimmed by 5 bases and 3 bases, with 17 bases remaining between them. The CDR3 sequence is 16 residues long. CDR1 MDHEN and CDR2 SYDVKM come from the germline V gene. CDR3 sequence reads: CASSPRRVRNNQPQHF. The CDR3 DNA sequence: TGTGCCAGCAGTCCCCGGCGAGTCAGAAACAATCAGCCCCAGCATTTT.

The table lists this clonotype with a few counts. The V and J genes are TRBV5-1 and TRBJ1-1, with no clear D. The ends were cut back, 7 bases at V and 1 base at J, with 8 bases in the middle. The germline V gene encodes CDR1 SGHRS and CDR2 YFSETQ. The CDR3 runs 12 residues. The CDR3 region is CASPPGNTEAFF. DNA for the CDR3: TGCGCCAGCCCCCCGGGGAACACTGAAGCTTTCTTT.

This clonotype showed up just a few times. The V call is TRBV7-7, the J call TRBJ2-1, with 11 bases identical to TRBD2. The CDR3 has 13 residues. The germline V gene encodes CDR1 SSHAT and CDR2 FNYEAQ (reference sequence). The trim removed 5 bases at V and 10 bases at J, leaving 4 bases unmatched. CDR3 DNA sequence: TGTGCCAGCAGCGTATGGACTAGCGGGGAGCAGTTCTTC. This sequence encodes CASSVWTSGEQFF. Supplemented by reference TRBV7-7 and TRBJ2-1, the full variable domain reads GAGVSQSPRYKVTKRGQDVTLRCDPISSHATLYWYQQALGQGPEFLTYFNYEAQPDKSGLPSDRFSAERPEGSISTLTIQRTEQRDSAMYRCASSVWTSGEQFFGPGTRLTVL.

Many counts were recorded for this clonotype. The V call is TRBV5-1, the J call TRBJ2-6; no definite D call. Germline CDR1 SGHRS, CDR2 YFSETQ. The ends were cut back, 0 bases at V and 3 bases at J, with 4 bases in the middle. The CDR3 covers 14 residues. DNA of the CDR3: TGCGCCAGCAGCTTGGGGGTTGGGGCCAACGTCCTGACTTTC. Encoded protein: CASSLGVGANVLTF. The whole variable domain, filled in from reference TRBV5-1 and TRBJ2-6, reads KAGVTQTPRYLIKTRGQQVTLSCSPISGHRSVSWYQQTPGQGLQFLFEYFSETQRNKGNFPGRFSGRQFSNSRSEMNVSTLELGDSALYLCASSLGVGANVLTFGAGSRLTVL.

V gene TRBV6-5 combines with J gene TRBJ1-2; possibly TRBD1 for D (5 bases). V shed 7 bases and J shed 5 bases, with 17 bases lying between them. This CDR3 comprises 14 residues. Germline loops: CDR1 MNHEY, CDR2 SVGAGI. The CDR3 DNA reads TGTGCCAGCAATAAGAGGGGAATACTATATGGCTACACCTTC. Translated: CASNKRGILYGYTF.

This clonotype was detected only a few times. The chain links TRBV12-3 or TRBV12-4 to TRBJ2-5; D is unclear. V lost 7 bases and J lost 2, with 11 bases in between. This CDR3 is 13 amino acids long. CDR3 in DNA: TGTGCCAGCATCCGTGGACCTCAAGAGACCCAGTACTTC. Translation gives CASIRGPQETQYF.

The CDR3 nucleotides are TGTGCCAGCAGTTACTCGGGGGGGCTGTACGTC. This codes for CASSYSGGLYV. The rearrangement joins TRBV6-2 or TRBV6-3 to TRBJ2-7; D possibly corresponds to TRBD2 (7 bases). This CDR3 is built from 11 residues. V was shortened by 0 bases and J by 12 bases, with 9 bases between the two germline ends. CDR1 and CDR2 from the germline V gene are MNHEY and SVGEGT.

This clonotype was counted only a few times. The rearrangement joins TRBV4-1 to TRBJ1-1, with D perhaps TRBD1 (5 bases). Germline-derived CDR1 and CDR2 are MGHRA and YSYEKL. Trimming cost V 7 bases and J 8 bases, with 11 bases left between them. The CDR3 contains 11 residues. The CDR3 nucleotides are TGCGCCAGCACGGGACTAGACGAAGCTTTCTTT. This gives the protein CASTGLDEAFF.

The CDR3 here is CASSRVVYEQYV. The CDR3 DNA sequence: TGCGCCAGCAGTAGAGTGGTTTACGAGCAGTACGTC. The chain combines TRBV10-2 with TRBJ2-7; D remains unclear. V shed 5 bases and J shed 4 bases, with 9 bases lying between them. Germline V gene sequence: CDR1 WSHSY, CDR2 SAAADI. This CDR3 is 12 amino acids long.

The chain recombines TRBV4-3 with TRBJ2-3; D unclear. Trimming removed 0 bases from V and 1 base from J, with 23 bases in between. CDR1 and CDR2 from the germline V gene are LGHNA and YSLEER. The CDR3 spans 20 residues. CDR3 sequence: CASSQELGIQRGMGTDTQYF. The CDR3 bases are TGCGCCAGCAGCCAAGAGTTAGGGATTCAGAGAGGTATGGGCACAGATACGCAGTATTTT.